The 31 T cell receptor beta chains presented below share a single source sample, sequenced in a study of cytomegalovirus exposure and HLA in healthy donors. Use of 60 Vbeta and 13 Jbeta primers characterized the PCR. The protocol was immunoSEQ multiplex PCR, while the TCRdb copy is restricted to in-frame clones and leaves out a portion. Of about 130,000 clones in the sample, approximately 75% were seen once. The sequenced material came from PBMCs. These receptors all stem from a man under 40 in good health and CMV-seronegative.

V is TRBV29-1 and J is TRBJ2-2; a weak D match, TRBD1 (6 bases). Germline CDR1 SQVTM, CDR2 ANQGSEA. Between the trimmed V and J ends, which lost 0 bases and 6 bases, there was a span of 20 bases. This CDR3 is 17 amino acids long. CDR3 nucleotide sequence: TGCAGCGTTGAAGATTTCGTGGCAGGGGATGGAGCCGGGGAGCTGTTTTTT. Translating gives CSVEDFVAGDGAGELFF.

V is TRBV7-3 and J is TRBJ2-2; the match to TRBD2 covers 7 bases. CDR1 is SGHTA, CDR2 FQGTGA, per germline. The CDR3 extends over 15 amino acids. Trimming at V came to 0 bases and at J to 6 bases, leaving 4 bases not matched to a gene. CDR3 DNA: TGTGCCAGCAGCTTAACAGGGAGGGGCTCCGGGGAGCTGTTTTTT. Amino acids: CASSLTGRGSGELFF.

The chain links TRBV10-1 to TRBJ2-5; tentatively, D is TRBD2 (5 bases). The germline V gene encodes CDR1 WNHNN and CDR2 SYGVQD (reference sequence). The CDR3 totals 14 residues. V was trimmed by 2 bases and J by 4 bases, leaving 11 bases between them. This CDR3 reads CASSEAGLGETQYF. CDR3 sequence (DNA): TGCGCCAGCAGTGAGGCGGGCCTGGGAGAGACCCAGTACTTC.

This sequence joins TRBV25-1 and TRBJ2-5, with D hard to call. The J call is doubtful: the DNA matches TRBJ2-7 better. The germline V gene has CDR1 MGHDK and CDR2 SYGVNS. The CDR3 runs 12 residues. In DNA form, the CDR3 reads TGTGCCAGCAGCCGTAGCTCCTACGAGCAGTACTTC. Its translation: CASSRSSYEQYF.

V and J are TRBV28 and TRBJ1-1, with D possibly being TRBD1 (6 bases). The V and J ends lost 6 bases and 7 bases respectively, with 12 bases between them. The CDR3 totals 12 residues. CDR1 is MDHEN, CDR2 SYDVKM, per germline. CDR3 loop: CASRHGQNEAFF. CDR3 nucleotide sequence: TGTGCCAGCAGACATGGACAGAATGAAGCTTTCTTT.

The rearrangement links TRBV18 to TRBJ2-4, with 9 nucleotides matching TRBD1. CDR3 size: 15 residues. The V segment lost 2 bases and the J segment 6 bases; nucleotides outside the gene matches: 5. Germline CDR1 and CDR2: KGHSH and LQKENI. The CDR3 here is CASSPSGTGRNIQYF. CDR3 nucleotides: TGTGCCAGCTCACCATCGGGGACAGGGAGAAACATTCAGTACTTC. The full variable domain, rest sourced from reference TRBV18 and TRBJ2-4, is NAGVMQNPRHLVRRRGQEARLRCSPMKGHSHVYWYRQLPEEGLKFMVYLQKENIIDESGMPKERFSAEFPKEGPSILRIQQVVRGDSAAYFCASSPSGTGRNIQYFGAGTRLSVL.

The chain couples TRBV5-5 to TRBJ1-4, with TRBD1 matching over 10 bases. J was trimmed by 8 bases and V by 4 bases; bases with no gene match: 11. The germline V gene encodes CDR1 SGHKS and CDR2 YYEKEE (reference sequence). The CDR3 totals 16 residues. The CDR3, as DNA: TGTGCCAGCAGCATGGACAGGGGGTATCGGTCAGAAAAACTGTTTTTT. Its protein is CASSMDRGYRSEKLFF.

The chain joins TRBV7-6 to TRBJ1-5; D is uncertain. The CDR3 spans 13 residues. V lost 4 bases, J lost 3 bases, and 7 bases lay in between. The germline V gene encodes CDR1 SGHVS and CDR2 FNYEAQ. CDR3 sequence: CASSSQDNQPQHF. In nucleotides, the CDR3 is TGTGCCAGCAGCTCCCAGGACAATCAGCCCCAGCATTTT.

The chain couples TRBV28 to TRBJ2-2; 8 nucleotides match TRBD2. The CDR3 extends over 17 amino acids. Per the germline V gene, CDR1 is MDHEN and CDR2 is SYDVKM. V dropped 7 bases and J dropped 1; count of bases not matched to a gene: 11. The CDR3 DNA follows: TGTGCCAGCACCCGACCCCCCAGCGGGGGGAACACCGGGGAGCTGTTTTTT. Its translation: CASTRPPSGGNTGELFF.

This clone was observed a few times. V is TRBV6-6 and J is TRBJ1-1; D gene uncertain. The germline CDR1 and CDR2 sequences are MNHNY and SVGAGI (reference sequence). This CDR3 has 11 residues. V dropped 6 bases and J dropped 7 bases, with 9 bases sitting between them. The CDR3 is CASSPGIEAFF. The CDR3 DNA follows: TGTGCCAGCAGCCCCGGGATTGAAGCTTTCTTT.

V gene TRBV6-4 combines with J gene TRBJ2-1; 11 positions match TRBD2. The CDR3 extends over 14 amino acids. J lost 6 bases, V lost 3 bases, and 1 base had no gene match. Germline V gene lookup returns CDR1 MRHNA and CDR2 SNTAGT. The CDR3 is CASSDSGGANEQFF. The CDR3 region has the DNA TGTGCCAGCAGTGATAGCGGGGGGGCCAATGAGCAGTTCTTC.

CDR3 DNA: TGTGCCACCAGCAGAACTAGACAACGTAGTAAACAAGAGACCCAGTACTTC. Amino acid sequence: CATSRTRQRSKQETQYF. The chain links TRBV15 to TRBJ2-5; D might be TRBD2 (5 bases). The CDR3 is made up of 17 amino acids. Trimming shortened V by 2 bases and J by 2 bases, and 18 bases separated the two germline ends. Per the germline V gene, CDR1 is LNHNV and CDR2 is YYDKDF (reference sequence).

This chain connects TRBV10-3 to TRBJ2-3; D gene ambiguous. Trimming cost V 4 bases and J 3 bases, with 11 bases left between them. Germline-derived CDR1 and CDR2 are ENHRY and SYGVKD. The CDR3 is made up of 14 amino acids. Written as DNA, the CDR3 is TGTGCCATCAGTGCGGTTGTTTCGACAGATACGCAGTATTTT. Protein product: CAISAVVSTDTQYF.

This chain links TRBV5-1 with TRBJ2-3, with a weak D call TRBD2 (7 bases). The CDR3 contains 17 residues. V shed 6 bases and J shed 3 bases, with 23 bases lying between them. In germline, CDR1 is SGHRS, CDR2 YFSETQ. CDR3 protein: CASNRANVGGRTDTQYF. CDR3 nucleotides: TGCGCCAGCAATCGAGCTAATGTGGGGGGGCGGACAGATACGCAGTATTTT. Looking up the rest from reference TRBV5-1 and TRBJ2-3 gives the full variable domain: KAGVTQTPRYLIKTRGQQVTLSCSPISGHRSVSWYQQTPGQGLQFLFEYFSETQRNKGNFPGRFSGRQFSNSRSEMNVSTLELGDSALYLCASNRANVGGRTDTQYFGPGTRLTVL.

This clone was observed a single time. The V and J genes are TRBV7-9 and TRBJ2-1; the D is unclear. This CDR3 is 13 amino acids long. V was shortened by 0 bases and J by 10 bases, with 10 bases between the two germline ends. From germline, CDR1 is SEHNR and CDR2 FQNEAQ (reference sequence). CDR3 sequence: CASSLAPGKEQFF. In DNA, the CDR3 is TGTGCCAGCAGCTTAGCGCCAGGTAAAGAGCAGTTCTTC.

The chain joins TRBV29-1 to TRBJ2-5; 9 bases line up with TRBD2. V was pared by 5 bases and J by 5 bases, with 9 bases of the junction left unmatched. The germline gives CDR1 SQVTM, CDR2 ANQGSEA. CDR3 length: 14 residues. CDR3 amino acids: CSVRPSGVWETQYF. The DNA for the CDR3 is TGCAGCGTTCGACCTAGCGGGGTTTGGGAGACCCAGTACTTC.

V and J are TRBV11-2 and TRBJ2-3; maybe TRBD2 (5 bases). Trimming took 1 base from V and 3 from J, leaving 8 bases between them. The length of the CDR3 is 14 residues. CDR1 is SGHAT, CDR2 FQNNGV, per germline. The CDR3 reads CASSLVSGTDTQYF. CDR3 bases: TGTGCCAGCAGCTTAGTCTCGGGAACAGATACGCAGTATTTT.

The V and J genes are TRBV28 and TRBJ2-1, with TRBD2 identical over 12 bases. Looked up from germline, CDR1 is MDHEN and CDR2 is SYDVKM. The CDR3 length is 20 residues. V was pared by 2 bases and J by 6 bases, with 17 bases of the junction left unmatched. The CDR3, as DNA: TGTGCCAGCAGTTTACGCTCCCTTTCTAGCGGGGGGGCCTTTTTCAATGAGCAGTTCTTC. Its protein product is CASSLRSLSSGGAFFNEQFF.

The V and J genes are TRBV5-5 and TRBJ2-7; D remains unclear. The ends were cut back, 5 bases at V and 0 bases at J, with 12 bases in the middle. CDR1 and CDR2 from the germline V gene are SGHKS and YYEKEE (reference sequence). The CDR3 length is 14 residues. The DNA for the CDR3 is TGTGCCAGCAGTACCGGGTTAAGCTCCTACGAGCAGTACTTC. Translating gives CASSTGLSSYEQYF.

This chain joins TRBV7-9 and TRBJ2-1; maybe TRBD2 (5 bases). CDR3 length equals 13 residues. V gave up 5 bases and J gave up 7 bases, with 12 bases separating them. Germline CDR1 and CDR2: SEHNR and FQNEAQ (reference sequence). In nucleotides, the CDR3 is TGTGCCAGCAGCCCCGAGCGGTTGAATGAGCAGTTCTTC. Translation gives CASSPERLNEQFF.

The chain has TRBV27 and TRBJ2-5; tentatively, D is TRBD2 (5 bases). Germline CDR1 MNHEY, CDR2 SMNVEV (reference sequence). The CDR3 length is 15 residues. Trimming removed 1 base at V and 5 bases at J, with 14 bases between. The CDR3 DNA reads TGTGCCAGCAGTTTATACTCTTGGAGGTCGGAGACCCAGTACTTC. Its translation: CASSLYSWRSETQYF.

This clone was recorded a few times. This chain uses TRBV6-7 with TRBJ2-3; 9 bases fit TRBD1. TRBV6-7 is an open reading frame, and its role is uncertain. The CDR3 is 16 residues long. V lost 6 bases, J lost 4 bases, and 11 bases stayed unmatched. The CDR3 nucleotides read TGTGCCAGCAGCTACCCGGGACAGGGTGTCCCAGATACGCAGTATTTT. Translated: CASSYPGQGVPDTQYF.

The genes are TRBV4-1 and TRBJ2-3; D is unresolved. This CDR3 comprises 15 residues. With 2 bases removed from V and 2 bases from J, the gap between germline ends came to 11 bases. Germline CDR1 MGHRA, CDR2 YSYEKL. CDR3 loop: CASSQYTASTDTQYF. The CDR3 DNA reads as TGCGCCAGCAGCCAATACACAGCCTCCACAGATACGCAGTATTTT.

The chain links TRBV11-2 to TRBJ2-3, with TRBD2 matching over 7 bases. The CDR3 loop spans 17 amino acids. Trimming took 4 bases from V and 6 from J; bases not matched to a gene: 16. Germline lookup yields CDR1 SGHAT and CDR2 FQNNGV. CDR3 coding DNA: TGTGCCAGCAGCTCTCTACGACTAGCTTTAGGTGCTGATACGCAGTATTTT. As protein: CASSSLRLALGADTQYF.

This chain joins TRBV19 and TRBJ1-2, with D tentatively TRBD1 (6 bases). The CDR3 sequence is 15 residues long. The germline V gene encodes CDR1 LNHDA and CDR2 SQIVND (reference sequence). The V end lost 3 bases, the J end lost 4 bases, and 15 bases lay between the germline ends. The CDR3: CASSMSGQMLYGYTF. CDR3 in DNA: TGTGCCAGTAGTATGTCCGGACAGATGCTCTATGGCTACACCTTC.

The chain couples TRBV5-6 to TRBJ1-3; D call uncertain. The germline V gene has CDR1 SGHDT and CDR2 YYEEEE. This CDR3 contains 16 residues. Trimming removed 4 bases from V and 2 bases from J, with 16 bases in between. This CDR3 reads CASSPPGLPPGNTIYF. Written as DNA, the CDR3 is TGTGCCAGCAGCCCGCCTGGTCTACCCCCTGGAAACACCATATATTTT. The full variable domain, with the rest looked up from reference TRBV5-6 and TRBJ1-3, is DAGVTQSPTHLIKTRGQQVTLRCSPKSGHDTVSWYQQALGQGPQFIFQYYEEEERQRGNFPDRFSGHQFPNYSSELNVNALLLGDSALYLCASSPPGLPPGNTIYFGEGSWLTVV.

The CDR3 DNA is TGTGCTAGTGGTCGAGAGTGGGTGAGCGGGGCAGAACCCTACGAGCAGTACTTC. Amino acid sequence: CASGREWVSGAEPYEQYF. The J gene is TRBJ2-7, the V gene TRBV12-5, with 7 bases aligning to TRBD2. CDR3 size: 18 residues. The J segment lost 2 bases and the V segment lost 5 bases, leaving 18 bases of the junction unmatched. Germline V lookup: CDR1 LGHNT, CDR2 FRNRAP. Based on the CDR3 plus reference TRBV12-5 and TRBJ2-7, the full variable domain is DARVTQTPRHKVTEMGQEVTMRCQPILGHNTVFWYRQTMMQGLELLAYFRNRAPLDDSGMPKDRFSAEMPDATLATLKIQPSEPRDSAVYFCASGREWVSGAEPYEQYFGPGTRLTVT.

The rearrangement joins TRBV19 to TRBJ1-5; D possibly corresponds to TRBD1 (6 bases). V lost 6 bases and J 5 bases, leaving 23 bases between the germline ends. The CDR3 runs to 17 residues. CDR1 and CDR2 (germline): LNHDA, SQIVND (reference sequence). CDR3 amino acids: CASRDQGTGSKYQPQHF. The CDR3 DNA reads as TGTGCCAGTAGGGATCAGGGGACCGGTAGTAAATATCAGCCCCAGCATTTT.

The rearrangement links TRBV29-1 to TRBJ2-1; TRBD1 matches at 10 bases. Looked up from germline, CDR1 is SQVTM and CDR2 is ANQGSEA. The V segment lost 1 base and the J segment 7 bases; nucleotides outside the gene matches: 10. The CDR3 length is 16 residues. The CDR3 spells CSVEGGGQGDRNEQFF. In nucleotides, the CDR3 is TGCAGCGTTGAAGGGGGCGGACAGGGGGATAGGAATGAGCAGTTCTTC.

The rearrangement uses TRBV30 and TRBJ1-5; D remains unclear. The CDR3 has 15 residues. V was trimmed by 0 bases and J by 2 bases, leaving 11 bases between them. The germline V gene has CDR1 GTSNPN and CDR2 SVGIG (reference sequence). The CDR3 bases are TGTGCCTGGAGTGTTCCCAGGACTGGCAATCAGCCCCAGCATTTT. This codes for CAWSVPRTGNQPQHF.

The J gene is TRBJ1-2, the V gene TRBV4-1; no firm D call. V dropped 6 bases and J dropped 4 bases, with 15 bases sitting between them. The CDR3 sequence is 14 residues long. Germline lookup yields CDR1 MGHRA and CDR2 YSYEKL. The DNA of the CDR3 is TGCGCCAGCAGGCCGGATGCGGCCTTCTATGGCTACACCTTC. Translated: CASRPDAAFYGYTF.